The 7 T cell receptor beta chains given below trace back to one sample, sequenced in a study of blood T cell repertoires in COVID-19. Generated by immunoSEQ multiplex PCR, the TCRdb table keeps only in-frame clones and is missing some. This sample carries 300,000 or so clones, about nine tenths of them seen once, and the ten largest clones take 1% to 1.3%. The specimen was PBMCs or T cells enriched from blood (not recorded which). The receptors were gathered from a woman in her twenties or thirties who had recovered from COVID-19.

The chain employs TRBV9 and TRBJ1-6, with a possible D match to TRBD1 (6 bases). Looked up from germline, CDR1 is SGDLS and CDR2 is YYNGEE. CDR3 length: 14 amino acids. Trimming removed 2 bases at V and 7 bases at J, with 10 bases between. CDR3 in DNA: TGTGCCAGCAGCGTTGGTCAGGGGAATTCACCCCTCCACTTT. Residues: CASSVGQGNSPLHF.

The CDR3 DNA reads TGTGCCAGCAGCTTGATTAGCAGAAAAGAGACCCAGTACTTC. This gives the protein CASSLISRKETQYF. This chain joins TRBV5-6 and TRBJ2-5; D remains unclear. The CDR3 is 14 amino acids. Germline CDR1 reads SGHDT; CDR2 reads YYEEEE. The V end lost 1 base, the J end lost 3 bases, and 10 bases lay between the germline ends.

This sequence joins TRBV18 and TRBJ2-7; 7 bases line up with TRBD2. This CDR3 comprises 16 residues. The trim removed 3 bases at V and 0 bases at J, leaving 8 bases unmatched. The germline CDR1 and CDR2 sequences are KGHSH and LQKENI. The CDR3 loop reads CASSPLPTSSSYEQYF. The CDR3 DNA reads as TGTGCCAGCTCACCGCTTCCGACTAGCAGCTCCTACGAGCAGTACTTC.

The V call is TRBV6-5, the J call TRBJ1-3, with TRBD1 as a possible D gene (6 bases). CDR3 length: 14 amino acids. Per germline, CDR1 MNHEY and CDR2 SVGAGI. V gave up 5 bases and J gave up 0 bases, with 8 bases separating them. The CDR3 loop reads CASSHRDSGNTIYF. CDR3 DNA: TGTGCCAGCAGTCACAGGGACTCTGGAAACACCATATATTTT.

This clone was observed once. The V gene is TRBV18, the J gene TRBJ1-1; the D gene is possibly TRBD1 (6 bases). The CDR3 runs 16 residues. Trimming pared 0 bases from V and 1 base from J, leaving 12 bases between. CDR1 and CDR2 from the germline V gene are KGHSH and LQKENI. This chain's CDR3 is CASSPPSRGPNTEAFF. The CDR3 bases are TGTGCCAGCTCACCACCGTCCAGGGGTCCGAACACTGAAGCTTTCTTT.

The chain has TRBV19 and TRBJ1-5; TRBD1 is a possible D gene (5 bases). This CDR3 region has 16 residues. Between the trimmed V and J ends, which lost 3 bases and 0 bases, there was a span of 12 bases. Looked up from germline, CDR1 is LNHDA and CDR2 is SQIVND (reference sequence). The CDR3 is CASSIKIGDSNQPQHF. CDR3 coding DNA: TGTGCCAGTAGTATCAAGATAGGGGATAGCAATCAGCCCCAGCATTTT.

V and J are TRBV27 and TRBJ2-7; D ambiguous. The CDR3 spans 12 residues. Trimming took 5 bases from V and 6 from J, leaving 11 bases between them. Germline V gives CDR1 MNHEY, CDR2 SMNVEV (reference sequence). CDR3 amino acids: CASSPFRGEQYF. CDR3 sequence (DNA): TGTGCCAGCAGTCCCTTTAGAGGCGAGCAGTACTTC.